One and the same sample provided the 25 T cell receptor beta chains below, sequenced in a study of blood T cell repertoires in COVID-19. Produced via immunoSEQ multiplex PCR; TCRdb's table is partial and in-frame only. The table shows about 140,000 clones, with around 87% occurring only once. Input material: PBMCs or T cells enriched from blood (not recorded which). These receptors all stem from a man aged 55 to 69 who had recovered from COVID-19.

The genes are TRBV5-5 and TRBJ1-5, with 7 bases identical to TRBD1. CDR3 size: 14 residues. V was clipped by 4 bases and J by 6 bases; unmatched bases: 7. The germline CDR1 and CDR2 sequences are SGHKS and YYEKEE (reference sequence). The CDR3 loop is CASSPTGSGQPQHF. Here the CDR3 DNA reads TGTGCCAGCAGCCCGACAGGGAGCGGTCAGCCCCAGCATTTT.

V is TRBV3-1 (or the pseudogene TRBV3-2) and J is TRBJ1-5; D ambiguous. The CDR3 loop spans 15 amino acids. V was shortened by 1 base and J by 3 bases, with 10 bases between the two germline ends. The germline V gene encodes CDR1 LGHDT and CDR2 YNNKEL (reference sequence). CDR3 sequence reads: CASSQGRQDNQPQHF. The CDR3, as DNA: TGTGCCAGCAGCCAAGGGAGGCAGGACAATCAGCCCCAGCATTTT.

Points on this clone: Germline and junction disagree at one end, which may indicate a read error. The chain uses TRBV7-9 and TRBJ2-3; D may be TRBD2 (6 bases). The CDR3 contains 11 residues. The germline CDR1 and CDR2 sequences are SEHNR and FQNEAQ (reference sequence). CDR3 residues: CASSSGTPLCF. The CDR3 DNA reads as TGTGCCAGCAGCTCCGGGACTCCGCTTTGTTTT.

The chain combines TRBV18 with TRBJ1-1; D ambiguous. CDR3 length: 15 amino acids. Germline V gene data show CDR1 as KGHSH and CDR2 as LQKENI. Trimming stripped 0 bases from V and 6 bases from J, with 14 bases between. The CDR3 nucleotides are TGTGCCAGCTCACCACCTCATACGGGGTCGGCTGAAGCTTTCTTT. This gives the protein CASSPPHTGSAEAFF.

The chain links TRBV11-2 to TRBJ1-2, with 12 bases that match TRBD1. The CDR3 runs 17 residues. V lost 3 bases to trimming and J lost 1 base; unmatched junction nucleotides: 6. Germline V gene lookup returns CDR1 SGHAT and CDR2 FQNNGV. The CDR3, as DNA: TGTGCCAGCAGCTTCGGGACAGGGGGCGCGAGTAACTATGGCTACACCTTC. As protein: CASSFGTGGASNYGYTF.

The chain has TRBV15 and TRBJ2-6; TRBD2 might be the D (5 bases). V was trimmed by 0 bases and J by 3 bases, leaving 12 bases between them. The V gene's germline CDR1 is LNHNV and CDR2 YYDKDF (reference sequence). The CDR3 is 17 residues long. The CDR3: CATSRERPGSGANVLTF. In nucleotides, the CDR3 is TGTGCCACCAGCAGAGAACGTCCGGGGAGTGGGGCCAACGTCCTGACTTTC.

The V gene is TRBV19, the J gene TRBJ1-3, with D unclear. This CDR3 is built from 15 residues. Germline CDR1 reads LNHDA; CDR2 reads SQIVND (reference sequence). Trimming took off 5 bases at V and 0 bases at J, with 11 bases between the two ends. This CDR3 is CASSARRSSGNTIYF. The CDR3 nucleotides are TGTGCCAGTAGTGCTCGCCGGAGCTCTGGAAACACCATATATTTT.

The chain combines TRBV10-3 with TRBJ2-1; TRBD2 is a possible D gene (5 bases). V lost 6 bases and J 5 bases, leaving 14 bases between the germline ends. Germline V gene lookup returns CDR1 ENHRY and CDR2 SYGVKD. This CDR3 comprises 14 residues. CDR3 coding DNA: TGTGCCATCAGGGACCCTCGGGGAGACAATGAGCAGTTCTTC. Its protein product is CAIRDPRGDNEQFF.

This clone was seen only a few times. This same CDR3 is encoded by further DNA sequences in the sample. The chain joins TRBV28 to TRBJ2-7; tentatively, D is TRBD1 (6 bases). Trimming pared 6 bases from V and 4 bases from J, leaving 7 bases between. The CDR3 is 11 residues long. Germline V gene sequence: CDR1 MDHEN, CDR2 SYDVKM. The CDR3 sequence is CASSQGYEQYF. CDR3 DNA: TGTGCCAGCAGCCAGGGGTACGAGCAGTACTTC.

This chain joins TRBV5-1 and TRBJ2-2, with D unclear. V was trimmed by 4 bases and J by 4 bases, leaving 11 bases between them. In germline, CDR1 is SGHRS, CDR2 YFSETQ. This CDR3 spans 14 amino acids. CDR3 protein: CASSVQQSTGELFF. The CDR3 nucleotides read TGCGCCAGCAGCGTACAACAGAGCACCGGGGAGCTGTTTTTT. Filled out from reference TRBV5-1 and TRBJ2-2, the complete variable domain reads KAGVTQTPRYLIKTRGQQVTLSCSPISGHRSVSWYQQTPGQGLQFLFEYFSETQRNKGNFPGRFSGRQFSNSRSEMNVSTLELGDSALYLCASSVQQSTGELFFGEGSRLTVL.

A few counts support this clone. This chain joins TRBV27 and TRBJ1-2; 9 bases are shared with TRBD1. The CDR3 has 14 residues. The germline gives CDR1 MNHEY, CDR2 SMNVEV (reference sequence). The V segment lost 4 bases and the J segment 8 bases; nucleotides outside the gene matches: 8. The CDR3 DNA follows: TGTGCCAGCAGTTCAGCGGGACAGGGTGGGGGCTACACCTTC. Amino acids: CASSSAGQGGGYTF.

This clone has just one count. The chain uses TRBV30 and TRBJ2-1, with D hard to call. V lost 3 bases, J lost 3 bases, and 9 bases lay in between. Germline V gene sequence: CDR1 GTSNPN, CDR2 SVGIG (reference sequence). This CDR3 comprises 13 residues. CDR3 in DNA: TGTGCCTGGAGGACTCCTAGCTACAATGAGCAGTTCTTC. Amino acid sequence: CAWRTPSYNEQFF. The full variable domain, rest sourced from reference TRBV30 and TRBJ2-1, is SQTIHQWPATLVQPVGSPLSLECTVEGTSNPNLYWYRQAAGRGLQLLFYSVGIGQISSEVPQNLSASRPQDRQFILSSKKLLLSDSGFYLCAWRTPSYNEQFFGPGTRLTVL.

The chain carries TRBV7-8 and TRBJ1-4; D gene uncertain. CDR1 is SGHVS, CDR2 FQNEAQ, per germline. CDR3 length: 13 amino acids. V was cut by 2 bases and J by 7 bases, with 8 bases left in between. The CDR3 DNA follows: TGTGCCAGCAGCTTAAAACTGCGTGAAAAACTGTTTTTT. Encoded protein: CASSLKLREKLFF.

This clone was seen a few times. This chain links TRBV4-1 with TRBJ1-2; D perhaps matches TRBD1 (5 bases). Deletions cut 1 base from V and 7 bases from J, with 7 bases between. Germline CDR1 is MGHRA and CDR2 is YSYEKL. The CDR3 totals 12 residues. The CDR3 sequence is CASSQAGPGYTF. The DNA for the CDR3 is TGCGCCAGCAGCCAAGCAGGGCCTGGCTACACCTTC.

The chain has TRBV5-1 and TRBJ2-7; 7 nucleotides line up with TRBD1. The germline V gene has CDR1 SGHRS and CDR2 YFSETQ. The trim removed 3 bases at V and 0 bases at J, leaving 3 bases unmatched. CDR3 length equals 14 residues. In DNA, the CDR3 is TGCGCCAGCAGCTGGGACAGTACCTCCTACGAGCAGTACTTC. As protein: CASSWDSTSYEQYF.

This sequence joins TRBV7-8 and TRBJ2-2; the D gene is possibly TRBD1 (5 bases). The CDR3 is made up of 14 amino acids. The V gene lost 5 bases and the J gene lost 7 bases, with 14 bases spanning the gap. Germline V CDR1 and CDR2: SGHVS, FQNEAQ. CDR3 amino acids: CASSPTRQGGELFF. The CDR3 coding sequence is TGTGCCAGCAGCCCTACGCGTCAGGGCGGGGAGCTGTTTTTT.

This clone occurred once. This chain uses TRBV11-2 with TRBJ2-1; 7 bases align to TRBD1. Losses at the gene ends were 3 bases for V and 8 bases for J; bases not matched to a gene: 10. CDR1 is SGHAT, CDR2 FQNNGV, per germline. The CDR3 is 15 residues long. The CDR3 spells CASSFAPTGFDEQFF. DNA for the CDR3: TGTGCCAGCAGCTTCGCCCCGACAGGGTTCGATGAGCAGTTCTTC.

The DNA of the CDR3 is TGTGCCAGCAGTTTAGCGGACAGGGGATGGGGCTACACCTTC. Amino acid sequence: CASSLADRGWGYTF. V gene TRBV28 combines with J gene TRBJ1-2, with TRBD1 matching 9 bases. The CDR3 consists of 14 residues. The V gene end was trimmed by 2 bases and the J gene end by 8 bases; junction bases not matched to a gene: 6. Germline CDR1 MDHEN, CDR2 SYDVKM.

The CDR3 region has the DNA TGTGCCAGCAGCGCCGGACAGGGGGGGACTGAAGCTTTCTTT. Its protein product is CASSAGQGGTEAFF. The chain combines TRBV7-9 with TRBJ1-1; the match to TRBD1 covers 10 bases. V shed 5 bases, J shed 5 bases, and the junction held 5 bases outside the gene matches. Germline loops: CDR1 SEHNR, CDR2 FQNEAQ (reference sequence). The CDR3 extends over 14 amino acids.

This clone was observed a single time. The gene calls are TRBV9 and TRBJ2-2; 7 bases fit TRBD2. The CDR3 sequence is 16 residues long. V trimming: 0 bases; J trimming: 4 bases; junction bases outside the gene matches: 6. Looked up from germline, CDR1 is SGDLS and CDR2 is YYNGEE. For the CDR3, the DNA is TGTGCCAGCAGCGTAGGACTAGCCAAAGCCACCGGGGAGCTGTTTTTT. Amino acids: CASSVGLAKATGELFF.

The rearrangement links TRBV2 to TRBJ2-3; 9 nucleotides line up with TRBD2. The CDR3 runs 14 residues. Trimming cost V 4 bases and J 4 bases; bases outside gene matches: 3. Germline loops: CDR1 SNHLY, CDR2 FYNNEI. DNA of the CDR3: TGTGCCAGCAGTGTTAGCGGGGGCCCAGATACGCAGTATTTT. Translated, it gives CASSVSGGPDTQYF. Full variable domain (remainder filled in from reference TRBV2 and TRBJ2-3): EPEVTQTPSHQVTQMGQEVILRCVPISNHLYFYWYRQILGQKVEFLVSFYNNEISEKSEIFDDQFSVERPDGSNFTLKIRSTKLEDSAMYFCASSVSGGPDTQYFGPGTRLTVL.

The CDR3 is CAWRVGLNTGELFF. The CDR3 nucleotides read TGTGCCTGGAGGGTTGGCCTGAACACCGGGGAGCTGTTTTTT. The chain employs TRBV30 and TRBJ2-2; no reliable D call. The CDR3 length is 14 residues. V was clipped by 3 bases and J by 1 base, with 9 bases between them. CDR1 GTSNPN and CDR2 SVGIG come from the germline V gene (reference sequence).

This CDR3 is CASSSDRVSQHF. CDR3 coding DNA: TGTGCCAGCAGTTCCGACAGGGTATCCCAGCATTTT. V is TRBV28 and J is TRBJ1-5, with 7 bases aligning to TRBD1. Germline CDR1 reads MDHEN; CDR2 reads SYDVKM. Germline trimming cut 4 bases from V and 11 bases from J; bases unmatched to any gene: 5. This CDR3 comprises 12 residues. Full variable domain (rest looked up from reference TRBV28 and TRBJ1-5): DVKVTQSSRYLVKRTGEKVFLECVQDMDHENMFWYRQDPGLGLRLIYFSYDVKMKEKGDIPEGYSVSREKKERFSLILESASTNQTSMYLCASSSDRVSQHFGDGTRLSIL.

This clone was observed a single time. The chain has TRBV7-2 and TRBJ2-2; 9 positions match TRBD2. V trimming: 5 bases; J trimming: 4 bases; junction bases outside the gene matches: 14. The germline gives CDR1 SGHTA, CDR2 FQGNSA. CDR3 length: 18 amino acids. For the CDR3, the DNA is TGTGCCAGCAGCCTCAGCCGTGCTAGCGGGATGTTCACCGGGGAGCTGTTTTTT. It encodes CASSLSRASGMFTGELFF.

This sequence joins TRBV5-8 and TRBJ2-3; D unresolved. The CDR3 loop spans 15 amino acids. Per the germline V gene, CDR1 is SGHTS and CDR2 is YDEGEE. V was pared by 2 bases and J by 1 base, with 11 bases between. The CDR3 reads CASSFEIGGTDTQYF. The CDR3 nucleotides are TGTGCCAGCAGCTTTGAGATTGGTGGCACAGATACGCAGTATTTT.